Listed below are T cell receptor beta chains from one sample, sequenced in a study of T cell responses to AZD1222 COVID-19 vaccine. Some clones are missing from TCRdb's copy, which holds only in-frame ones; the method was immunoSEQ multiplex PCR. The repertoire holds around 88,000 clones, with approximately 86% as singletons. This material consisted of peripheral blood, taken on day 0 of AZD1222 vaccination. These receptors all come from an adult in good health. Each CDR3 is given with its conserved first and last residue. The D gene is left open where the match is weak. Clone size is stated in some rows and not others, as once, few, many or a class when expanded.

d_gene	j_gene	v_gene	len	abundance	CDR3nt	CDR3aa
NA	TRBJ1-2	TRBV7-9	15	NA	TGTGCCAGCAGCTTACAAGACAGGAGAGGAGATGGCTACACCTTC	CASSLQDRRGDGYTF
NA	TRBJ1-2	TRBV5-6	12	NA	TGTGCCAGCAGCTTGAGGGAAAGAGGCTACACCTTC	CASSLRERGYTF
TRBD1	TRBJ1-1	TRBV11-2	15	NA	TGTGCCAGCAGCTTGGCGGGACAGGGCAGAGATGAAGCTTTCTTT	CASSLAGQGRDEAFF
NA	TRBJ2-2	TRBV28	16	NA	TGTGCCAGCATCCGATTTACACAGGGAGAGGTCGGGGAGCTGTTTTTT	CASIRFTQGEVGELFF
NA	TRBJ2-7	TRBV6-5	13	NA	TGTGCCAGCAGTTACGGCGGGACCTACGAGCAGTACTTC	CASSYGGTYEQYF
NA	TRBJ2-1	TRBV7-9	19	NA	TGTGCCAGCAGCTTTGGAGGACACTGGGACTCGCTGGGGGTCAATGAGCAGTTCTTC	CASSFGGHWDSLGVNEQFF
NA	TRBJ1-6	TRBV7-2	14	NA	TGTGCCAGCAGCCCTCGGACGGTGAATTCACCCCTCCACTTT	CASSPRTVNSPLHF
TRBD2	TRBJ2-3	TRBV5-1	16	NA	TGCGCCAGCAGCTTGGGACTAGCGGGATTAGAAGATACGCAGTATTTT	CASSLGLAGLEDTQYF
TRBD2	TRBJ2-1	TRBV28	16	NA	TGTGCCAGCAGTTCACAGACGACTAGCGGGAGTAGACGGCAGTTCTTC	CASSSQTTSGSRRQFF
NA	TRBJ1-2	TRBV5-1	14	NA	TGCGCCAGCAGCATTGGGGGGGCTGGCTATGGCTACACCTTC	CASSIGGAGYGYTF
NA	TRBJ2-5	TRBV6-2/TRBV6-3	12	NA	TGTGCCAGCAGTTGGAGCCAAGAGACCCAGTACTTC	CASSWSQETQYF
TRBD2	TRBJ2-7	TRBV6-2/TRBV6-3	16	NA	TGTGCCAGCAGTTATCTGGACGTAGCGGGAGGTCGGGAGCAGTACTTC	CASSYLDVAGGREQYF
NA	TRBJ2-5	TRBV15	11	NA	TGTGCCACCAGGTCCCTGGAGACCCAGTACTTC	CATRSLETQYF
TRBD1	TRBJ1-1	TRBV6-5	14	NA	TGTGCCAGCACTACGACAGGGGCTAACACTGAAGCTTTCTTT	CASTTTGANTEAFF
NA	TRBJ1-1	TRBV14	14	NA	TGTGCCAGCAAGAAACGGGGGCCGAGCACTGAAGCTTTCTTT	CASKKRGPSTEAFF
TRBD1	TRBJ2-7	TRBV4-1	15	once	TGCGCCAGCAGCCAAGTCCCGGGACAGGGCTACGAGCAGTACTTC	CASSQVPGQGYEQYF
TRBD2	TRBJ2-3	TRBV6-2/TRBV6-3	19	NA	TGTGCCAGCAGTCCCACGACTAGCGGGAGGTGGGGTAACACAGATACGCAGTATTTT	CASSPTTSGRWGNTDTQYF
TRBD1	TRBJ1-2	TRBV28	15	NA	TGTGCCAGCAGTTCCCCCCGGACAGGGCCCTATGGCTACACCTTC	CASSSPRTGPYGYTF
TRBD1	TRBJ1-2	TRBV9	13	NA	TGTGCCAGCAGCGGCGGGACAGACTATGGCTACACCTTC	CASSGGTDYGYTF
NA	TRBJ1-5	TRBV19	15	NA	TGTGCCAGTAGTATTGGAGACTTTAGCAATCAGCCCCAGCATTTT	CASSIGDFSNQPQHF
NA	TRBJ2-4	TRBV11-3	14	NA	TGTGCCAGCAGCCAAGACTCCCAGGGAAACATTCAGTACTTC	CASSQDSQGNIQYF
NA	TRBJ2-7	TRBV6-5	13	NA	TGTGCCAGCAGTCGGGAGAGCTCCTACGAGCAGTACTTC	CASSRESSYEQYF
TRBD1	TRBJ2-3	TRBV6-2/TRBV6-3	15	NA	TGTGCCAGCAGTTCCGACAGGGACCACACAGATACGCAGTATTTT	CASSSDRDHTDTQYF
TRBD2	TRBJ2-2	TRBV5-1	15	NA	TGCGCCAGCAGCTTCCCTAGCGGAGATACCGGGGAGCTGTTTTTT	CASSFPSGDTGELFF
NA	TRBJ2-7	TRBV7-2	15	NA	TGTGCCAGCAGCGATCCGGTGCAGGACTCCTACGAGCAGTACTTC	CASSDPVQDSYEQYF
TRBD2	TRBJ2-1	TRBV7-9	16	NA	TGTGCCAGCAGCTCCGACCGGACTAGCGCGTACAATGAGCAGTTCTTC	CASSSDRTSAYNEQFF
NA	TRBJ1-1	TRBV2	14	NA	TGTGCCAGCACCAGGGAACAGCTGAACACTGAAGCTTTCTTT	CASTREQLNTEAFF
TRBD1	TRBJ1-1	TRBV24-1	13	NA	TGTGCCACCAGCGCCACAGGGGAGGGAGCAGCTTTCTTT	CATSATGEGAAFF
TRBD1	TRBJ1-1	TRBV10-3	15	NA	TGTGCCATCAGTGGTACAGACAGGGGAGTCACTGAAGCTTTCTTT	CAISGTDRGVTEAFF
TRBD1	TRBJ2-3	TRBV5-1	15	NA	TGCGCCAGCAGTCCAACAGGGGGCGGAATTGGTACGCAGTATTTT	CASSPTGGGIGTQYF
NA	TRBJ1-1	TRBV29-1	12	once	TGCAGCGTTGATGGATGGAACACTGAAGCTTTCTTT	CSVDGWNTEAFF
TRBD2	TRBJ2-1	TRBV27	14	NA	TGTGCCAGCAGTCGGACTAGCGGCTACAATGAGCAGTTCTTC	CASSRTSGYNEQFF
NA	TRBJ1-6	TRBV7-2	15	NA	TGTGCCAGCAGCCCCGGACGGTTTAATAATTCACCCCTCCACTTT	CASSPGRFNNSPLHF
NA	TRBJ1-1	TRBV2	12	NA	TGTGCCAGCAGTGAAGGGGGGGCTGGGGCTTTCTTT	CASSEGGAGAFF
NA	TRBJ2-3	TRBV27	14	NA	TGTGCCAGCGTTAAAGGCCCGGAAGCAGATACGCAGTATTTT	CASVKGPEADTQYF
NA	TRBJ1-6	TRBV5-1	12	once	TGCGCCAGCAGCCACGTAGATTCACCCCTCCACTTT	CASSHVDSPLHF
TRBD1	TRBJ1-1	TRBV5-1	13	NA	TGCGCCAGCAGCTTGAACAGGGGAGAGAGGGCTTTCTTT	CASSLNRGERAFF
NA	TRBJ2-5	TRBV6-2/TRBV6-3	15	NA	TGTGCCAGCAGTTCCTCCGGGGAGTACCAAGAGACCCAGTACTTC	CASSSSGEYQETQYF
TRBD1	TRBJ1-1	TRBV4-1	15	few	TGCGCCAGCAGCCAAGGACAGGGGATGAACACTGAAGCTTTCTTT	CASSQGQGMNTEAFF
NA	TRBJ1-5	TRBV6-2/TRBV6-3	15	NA	TGTGCCAGCAGTTACAGTAGGGAGGGCAATCAGCCCCAGCATTTT	CASSYSREGNQPQHF
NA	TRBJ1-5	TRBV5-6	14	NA	TGTGCCAGCAGCTTGTATCTCCCGAATCAGCCCCAGCATTTT	CASSLYLPNQPQHF
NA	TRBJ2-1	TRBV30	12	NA	TGTGCCTGGGGCCTGGGGGGCGGTGAGCAGTTCTTC	CAWGLGGGEQFF
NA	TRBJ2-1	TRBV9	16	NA	TGTGCCAGCAGCGTAGCTGGGGTAGACTGGCCTCCCGAGCAGTTCTTC	CASSVAGVDWPPEQFF
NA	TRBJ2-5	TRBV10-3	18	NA	TGTGCCATCAGTGAGAACCTAGCTGATCCTGACGAGGAAGAGACCCAGTACTTC	CAISENLADPDEEETQYF